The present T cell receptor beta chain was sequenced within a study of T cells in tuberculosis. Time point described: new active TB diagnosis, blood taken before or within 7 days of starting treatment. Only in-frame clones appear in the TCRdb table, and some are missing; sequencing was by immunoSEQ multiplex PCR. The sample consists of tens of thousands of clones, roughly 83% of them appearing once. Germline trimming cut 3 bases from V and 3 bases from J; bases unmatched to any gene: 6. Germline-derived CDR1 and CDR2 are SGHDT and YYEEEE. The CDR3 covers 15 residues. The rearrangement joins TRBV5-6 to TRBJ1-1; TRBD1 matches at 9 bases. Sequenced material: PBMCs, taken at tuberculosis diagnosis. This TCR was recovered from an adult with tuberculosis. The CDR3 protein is CASSWGRDRDTEAFF. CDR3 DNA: TGTGCCAGCAGCTGGGGCCGGGACAGGGACACTGAAGCTTTCTTT.